Presented here are 10 T cell receptor beta chains from one specimen sequenced in a study of graft-versus-host responses after intestinal transplantation. These receptors have no identified antigens. The method was immunoSEQ multiplex PCR; TCRdb's version includes in-frame clones alone and lacks a portion of them. This table holds fewer than 60,000 clones, 84% found once. This specimen was unstimulated CD4+ T cells sorted from spleen or lymph node cells, taken before transplant. The receptors stem from a human donor who was the organ donor for an intestinal transplant.

Here the CDR3 DNA reads TGCGCCAGCAGCCAAGCATCGACGGGGTCATCTGGCTACACCTTC. Encoded protein: CASSQASTGSSGYTF. The chain is built from TRBV4-1 and TRBJ1-2; D call uncertain. V was trimmed by 1 base and J by 7 bases, leaving 16 bases between them. CDR3 length: 15 residues. Germline V lookup: CDR1 MGHRA, CDR2 YSYEKL.

This sequence joins TRBV7-8 and TRBJ1-2; tentative D call: TRBD1 (6 bases). CDR3 length equals 14 residues. Trimming stripped 2 bases from V and 2 bases from J, with 9 bases between. Looked up from germline, CDR1 is SGHVS and CDR2 is FQNEAQ. The CDR3, as DNA: TGTGCCAGCAGCTTAAACAGGGAGAACTATGGCTACACCTTC. Residues: CASSLNRENYGYTF.

The genes are TRBV19 and TRBJ2-7; 9 positions match TRBD1. Germline assignment: CDR1 LNHDA and CDR2 SQIVND (reference sequence). The trim removed 4 bases at V and 3 bases at J, leaving 4 bases unmatched. This CDR3 is 14 amino acids long. The CDR3 sequence: CASSSSTGGYEQYF. CDR3 DNA: TGTGCCAGTAGTAGCTCGACAGGGGGCTACGAGCAGTACTTC.

The sample holds one count of this clone. The chain is built from TRBV2 and TRBJ1-1; D remains unclear. This CDR3 spans 14 amino acids. Between the trimmed V and J ends, which lost 0 bases and 1 base, there was a span of 6 bases. Germline V gene sequence: CDR1 SNHLY, CDR2 FYNNEI. The CDR3 nucleotides are TGTGCCAGCAGTGAAGCAGGCAGGAACACTGAAGCTTTCTTT. It is translated as CASSEAGRNTEAFF.

The CDR3, as DNA: TGTGCCAGTAGTACAACAGGGGGAGGAAACACCATATATTTT. This gives the protein CASSTTGGGNTIYF. The chain links TRBV19 to TRBJ1-3; TRBD1 matches 8 bases. Germline CDR1 reads LNHDA; CDR2 reads SQIVND (reference sequence). V trimming: 4 bases; J trimming: 4 bases; junction bases outside the gene matches: 3. This CDR3 has 14 amino acids.

The sample holds a few counts of this clone. The CDR3 loop is CASSLGQSGNTIYF. CDR3 DNA sequence: TGTGCCAGCAGCTTGGGACAGTCTGGAAACACCATATATTTT. V gene TRBV5-6 combines with J gene TRBJ1-3; the D gene is possibly TRBD1 (5 bases). Germline lookup yields CDR1 SGHDT and CDR2 YYEEEE. The CDR3 is made up of 14 amino acids. V dropped 0 bases and J dropped 1 base, with 5 bases sitting between them.

In this sample, this clone turned up a few times. This chain uses TRBV5-4 with TRBJ2-2; D remains unclear. The V gene's germline CDR1 is SGHNT and CDR2 YYREEE (reference sequence). The CDR3 is made up of 15 amino acids. Deletions cut 1 base from V and 2 bases from J, with 9 bases between. CDR3: CASSLRPDNTGELFF. In nucleotides, the CDR3 is TGTGCCAGCAGCTTGAGGCCAGACAACACCGGGGAGCTGTTTTTT.

This clone has only one observation. V is TRBV19 and J is TRBJ1-2; D may be TRBD1 (6 bases). Germline V gene lookup returns CDR1 LNHDA and CDR2 SQIVND (reference sequence). Trimming stripped 9 bases from V and 6 bases from J, with 17 bases between. The length of the CDR3 is 13 residues. In DNA form, the CDR3 reads TGTGCCAGCACAGAAACACAGGGTAATGGCTACACCTTC. This sequence encodes CASTETQGNGYTF. The full variable domain, its missing parts supplied by reference TRBV19 and TRBJ1-2, is DGGITQSPKYLFRKEGQNVTLSCEQNLNHDAMYWYRQDPGQGLRLIYYSQIVNDFQKGDIAEGYSVSREKKESFPLTVTSAQKNPTAFYLCASTETQGNGYTFGSGTRLTVV.

The V gene is TRBV4-3, the J gene TRBJ2-1; D call uncertain. Germline loops: CDR1 LGHNA, CDR2 YSLEER. V lost 2 bases and J lost 5, with 4 bases in between. CDR3 length: 12 amino acids. The CDR3 DNA follows: TGCGCCAGCAGCCAAATACACAATGAGCAGTTCTTC. It yields the protein CASSQIHNEQFF.

The J gene is TRBJ1-6, the V gene TRBV30; D remains unclear. This CDR3 region has 16 residues. The germline V and J ends were trimmed by 1 base and 0 bases, with 10 bases remaining between them. Germline CDR1 and CDR2: GTSNPN and SVGIG (reference sequence). The CDR3 DNA sequence: TGTGCCTGGAGTGAGGCAGGCAGCTCCTATAATTCACCCCTCCACTTT. It codes for CAWSEAGSSYNSPLHF.